This TCR beta chain was sequenced for a study of blood T cell repertoires in COVID-19. The wider study: The analysed material was cDNA or gDNA that came from T cells, B-cell-depleted T cells, or PBMCs.

Measured with immunoSEQ multiplex PCR; TCRdb has only the in-frame clones, and not every one. The profile shows tens of thousands of clones, 91% of them singletons. Germline values: CDR1 SGHTS, CDR2 YDEGEE. The CDR3 covers 17 residues. The ends were cut back, 7 bases at V and 4 bases at J, with 25 bases in the middle. Sequencing input: peripheral blood. The sequence was collected from a human donor with active COVID-19. The donor label of this sample is uncertain. This rearrangement joins TRBV5-8 to TRBJ2-3, with D possibly being TRBD1 (5 bases). CDR3 loop: CASPHALLGPRSDTQYF. CDR3 in DNA: TGTGCCAGCCCGCATGCTCTGTTGGGGCCTAGATCAGATACGCAGTATTTT. The full variable domain, completed using reference TRBV5-8 and TRBJ2-3, is EAGVTQSPTHLIKTRGQQATLRCSPISGHTSVYWYQQALGLGLQFLLWYDEGEERNRGNFPPRFSGRQFPNYSSELNVNALELEDSALYLCASPHALLGPRSDTQYFGPGTRLTVL.